A single sample is the source of the 28 T cell receptor beta chains below, sequenced in a study of identical twins. TCRdb re-analysed the 5' RACE reads in MiXCR, keeping a single row per CDR3 protein. The sample lists approximately 590,000 distinct CDR3 sequences, 7.5% to 10% occurring once. The data were also submitted as part of a second study, on yellow fever vaccine responses in identical twins.

The material sequenced was PBMCs. The receptors originated from a woman under 30 in good health.

Here the CDR3 DNA reads TGCGCCAGCAGCTTGTCGACAGGGGTGATGAACGAGCAGTACTTC. It specifies CASSLSTGVMNEQYF. The chain carries TRBV5-1 and TRBJ2-7; 8 positions match TRBD1. The junction had 8 bases not matched to a gene; V was cut back by 1 base and J by 5 bases. The CDR3 sequence is 15 residues long. Germline lookup yields CDR1 SGHRS and CDR2 YFSETQ.

The chain couples TRBV9 to TRBJ2-2; 12 nucleotides align to TRBD2. Per germline, CDR1 SGDLS and CDR2 YYNGEE. The CDR3 has 18 amino acids. Trimming took 3 bases from V and 7 from J; bases not matched to a gene: 13. Written as DNA, the CDR3 is TGTGCCAGCAGCGATCCCCCACTAGCGGGGGGCCAAGGCGGGGAGCTGTTTTTT. This gives the protein CASSDPPLAGGQGGELFF.

This clonotype was picked up many times. This chain connects TRBV20-1 to TRBJ2-7, with TRBD2 identical over 9 bases. V shed 3 bases, J shed 6 bases, and the junction held 6 bases outside the gene matches. Germline CDR1 is DFQATT and CDR2 is SNEGSKA (reference sequence). The CDR3 sequence is 13 residues long. The CDR3 sequence is CSARDSGGLEQYF. CDR3 bases: TGCAGTGCTAGGGACAGCGGGGGGCTCGAGCAGTACTTC.

V and J are TRBV6-1 and TRBJ2-3; the match to TRBD2 covers 8 bases. In germline, CDR1 is MNHNS, CDR2 SASEGT. Trimming at V came to 7 bases and at J to 1 base, leaving 10 bases not matched to a gene. CDR3 length: 16 residues. CDR3 coding DNA: TGTGCCAGCAACCCCCGGGGGGGCGTCGGCACAGATACGCAGTATTTT. The encoded protein is CASNPRGGVGTDTQYF.

The chain combines TRBV7-2 with TRBJ2-7, with D perhaps TRBD2 (7 bases). The CDR3 consists of 13 residues. Germline CDR1 SGHTA, CDR2 FQGNSA. The germline V and J ends were trimmed by 6 bases and 4 bases, with 13 bases remaining between them. Here the CDR3 reads CASRAGANYEQYF. The CDR3 DNA follows: TGTGCCAGCAGGGCGGGGGCGAATTACGAGCAGTACTTC.

This clonotype was counted only a few times. This chain connects TRBV6-2 or TRBV6-3 to TRBJ1-5; 9 bases match TRBD1. V was clipped by 4 bases and J by 0 bases; unmatched bases: 7. Per the germline V gene, CDR1 is MNHEY and CDR2 is SVGEGT. The length of the CDR3 is 17 residues. DNA of the CDR3: TGTGCCAGCAGTTGGGACAGGGATAGGTATAGCAATCAGCCCCAGCATTTT. The encoded protein is CASSWDRDRYSNQPQHF.

The chain combines TRBV12-3 or TRBV12-4 with TRBJ2-7, with 9 bases identical to TRBD2. This CDR3 is built from 14 residues. V trimming: 6 bases; J trimming: 3 bases; junction bases outside the gene matches: 6. CDR3 bases: TGTGCCAGCAGCCGGACTAGCGATTTCTACGAGCAGTACTTC. Its protein product is CASSRTSDFYEQYF.

This clonotype was recorded at least ten times. CDR3 in DNA: TGTGCCAGCTCATTTGGTTCGGCCAAAAACATTCAGTACTTC. This encodes CASSFGSAKNIQYF. V gene TRBV18 combines with J gene TRBJ2-4; no firm D call. This CDR3 is built from 14 residues. Germline CDR1 KGHSH, CDR2 LQKENI. V was clipped by 5 bases and J by 1 base, with 9 bases between them.

V is TRBV20-1 and J is TRBJ2-1; TRBD2 aligns across 8 bases. The CDR3 has 17 amino acids. Trimming took 5 bases from V and 2 from J; bases not matched to a gene: 14. Germline assignment: CDR1 DFQATT and CDR2 SNEGSKA (reference sequence). DNA of the CDR3: TGCAGTGCTCGCAAAAAGGAACAACTAGCGGCCTACAATGAGCAGTTCTTC. Translated, it gives CSARKKEQLAAYNEQFF.

This clonotype was seen ten or more times. The V call is TRBV10-3, the J call TRBJ1-1, with D possibly TRBD1 on 5 matching bases. With 2 bases removed from V and 0 bases from J, the gap between germline ends came to 7 bases. CDR1 is ENHRY, CDR2 SYGVKD, per germline. The CDR3 consists of 14 residues. CDR3: CAISEEGLNTEAFF. In nucleotides, the CDR3 is TGTGCCATCAGTGAGGAGGGGTTGAACACTGAAGCTTTCTTT.

This clonotype has more than one count but fewer than ten. The chain carries TRBV6-1 and TRBJ1-5; TRBD1 might be the D (5 bases). Germline CDR1 and CDR2: MNHNS and SASEGT. Trimming removed 7 bases at V and 1 base at J, with 11 bases between. The CDR3 covers 14 residues. This CDR3 is CASTRRGSNQPQHF. DNA for the CDR3: TGTGCCAGCACCCGACGGGGGAGCAATCAGCCCCAGCATTTT.

The gene calls are TRBV12-3 or TRBV12-4 and TRBJ2-7, with 9 bases aligning to TRBD1. The CDR3 runs to 17 residues. With V trimmed by 6 bases and J by 0 bases, 12 bases remained unmatched. The CDR3 reads CASRSGTGLESSYEQYF. The CDR3 DNA reads as TGTGCCAGCAGGTCCGGGACAGGGTTGGAGAGCTCCTACGAGCAGTACTTC.

This clonotype was observed at least ten times. CDR3 region: CACFGMNTGELFF. DNA of the CDR3: TGTGCTTGTTTCGGCATGAACACCGGGGAGCTGTTTTTT. V is TRBV7-9 and J is TRBJ2-2; D unclear. Per the germline V gene, CDR1 is SEHNR and CDR2 is FQNEAQ (reference sequence). The CDR3 is made up of 13 amino acids.

The CDR3 is CASSPSGDNEKLFF. Here the CDR3 DNA reads TGTGCCAGCTCACCATCCGGTGACAATGAAAAACTGTTTTTT. V usage is TRBV18 and J usage is TRBJ1-4; no reliable D call. Germline lookup yields CDR1 KGHSH and CDR2 LQKENI. The CDR3 totals 14 residues. Trimming cost V 2 bases and J 5 bases, with 9 bases left between them. The full variable domain, its missing parts supplied by reference TRBV18 and TRBJ1-4, is NAGVMQNPRHLVRRRGQEARLRCSPMKGHSHVYWYRQLPEEGLKFMVYLQKENIIDESGMPKERFSAEFPKEGPSILRIQQVVRGDSAAYFCASSPSGDNEKLFFGSGTQLSVL.

This clonotype was recorded many times. The gene calls are TRBV7-3 and TRBJ1-1, with D possibly TRBD1 on 6 matching bases. This CDR3 comprises 13 residues. Germline CDR1 is SGHTA and CDR2 is FQGTGA. Trimming took 4 bases from V and 6 from J, leaving 12 bases between them. The CDR3 sequence: CASSSREGAEAFF. DNA for the CDR3: TGTGCCAGCAGCTCAAGAGAGGGGGCTGAAGCTTTCTTT. The full variable domain, in which reference TRBV7-3 and TRBJ1-1 provide the parts outside the CDR3, is GAGVSQTPSNKVTEKGKYVELRCDPISGHTALYWYRQSLGQGPEFLIYFQGTGAADDSGLPNDRFFAVRPEGSVSTLKIQRTERGDSAVYLCASSSREGAEAFFGQGTRLTVV.

V usage is TRBV20-1 and J usage is TRBJ2-1; 7 bases fit TRBD2. This CDR3 is built from 14 residues. Germline loops: CDR1 DFQATT, CDR2 SNEGSKA (reference sequence). The ends lost 4 bases at V and 5 bases at J; junction bases unmatched: 8. This CDR3 reads CSATRGGNNNEQFF. CDR3 nucleotide sequence: TGCAGTGCTACTCGGGGAGGGAACAACAATGAGCAGTTCTTC.

The rearrangement links TRBV6-4 to TRBJ2-2; D is perhaps TRBD1 (6 bases). V dropped 3 bases and J dropped 1 base, with 9 bases sitting between them. The CDR3 is 15 residues long. Looked up from germline, CDR1 is MRHNA and CDR2 is SNTAGT. This CDR3 reads CASSEGHQNTGELFF. The DNA for the CDR3 is TGTGCCAGCAGTGAGGGACACCAGAACACCGGGGAGCTGTTTTTT.

This clonotype was observed a few times. CDR3 sequence: CASSKERGAPSETQYF. Written as DNA, the CDR3 is TGTGCCAGCAGTAAAGAGCGGGGGGCCCCATCGGAGACCCAGTACTTC. J is TRBJ2-5 and V is TRBV4-2; 9 positions agree with TRBD2. CDR1 LGHNA and CDR2 YNFKEQ come from the germline V gene. Trimming took 6 bases from V and 5 from J; bases not matched to a gene: 13. This CDR3 is built from 16 residues.

Many counts were recorded for this clonotype. The genes are TRBV15 and TRBJ2-2; D is unresolved. The CDR3 consists of 12 residues. V gave up 0 bases and J gave up 5 bases, with 1 base separating them. From germline, CDR1 is LNHNV and CDR2 YYDKDF (reference sequence). In DNA form, the CDR3 reads TGTGCCACCAGCAGAGAAACCGGGGAGCTGTTTTTT. Amino acid sequence: CATSRETGELFF.

A few counts support this clonotype. The J gene is TRBJ2-2, the V gene TRBV10-2; 10 bases align to TRBD2. V lost 5 bases to trimming and J lost 7 bases; unmatched junction nucleotides: 7. Germline V gives CDR1 WSHSY, CDR2 SAAADI. This CDR3 is built from 15 residues. As DNA, the CDR3 is TGCGCCAGCAGTCGAGGGACTAGCGAAGGCGGGGAGCTGTTTTTT. Amino acids: CASSRGTSEGGELFF.

This clonotype was observed once. CDR3 loop: CASSLDRGLYNSPLHF. The CDR3 DNA reads as TGTGCCAGCAGCTTGGACAGGGGGTTATATAATTCACCCCTCCACTTT. The chain uses TRBV7-9 and TRBJ1-6; TRBD1 aligns across 10 bases. Germline assignment: CDR1 SEHNR and CDR2 FQNEAQ (reference sequence). The CDR3 has 16 residues. J gave up 4 bases and V 3 bases, and 3 bases lay outside the gene matches. Complete variable domain (other parts from reference TRBV7-9 and TRBJ1-6): DTGVSQNPRHKITKRGQNVTFRCDPISEHNRLYWYRQTLGQGPEFLTYFQNEAQLEKSRLLSDRFSAERPKGSFSTLEIQRTEQGDSAMYLCASSLDRGLYNSPLHFGNGTRLTVT.

This clonotype has a handful of counts. The chain couples TRBV11-1 to TRBJ2-5; either TRBD1 or TRBD2 may fit D (5 bases each). CDR1 is SGHAT, CDR2 FQDESV, per germline (reference sequence). There are 18 residues in the CDR3. The V end lost 6 bases, the J end lost 5 bases, and 28 bases lay between the germline ends. The CDR3 spells CASSRNLTLGRGHETQYF. The CDR3 DNA is TGTGCCAGCAGTCGAAACCTTACATTGGGGAGAGGACATGAGACCCAGTACTTC.

V gene TRBV3-1 combines with J gene TRBJ1-1; 9 bases are a match to TRBD1. CDR3 length: 16 amino acids. CDR1 is LGHDT and CDR2 is YNNKEL in the germline V gene (reference sequence). Losses at the gene ends were 0 bases for V and 10 bases for J; bases not matched to a gene: 12. CDR3 loop: CASSQETGQGLRSAFF. The CDR3 bases are TGTGCCAGCAGCCAAGAAACGGGACAGGGCCTAAGGTCAGCTTTCTTT.

The chain links TRBV29-1 to TRBJ2-1; D is unresolved. This CDR3 has 12 amino acids. V lost 0 bases and J lost 9, with 9 bases in between. The germline V gene encodes CDR1 SQVTM and CDR2 ANQGSEA. The CDR3 loop reads CSVEDLRREQFF. CDR3 nucleotides: TGCAGCGTTGAAGATCTTCGGCGTGAGCAGTTCTTC.

This clonotype appeared a few times. The genes are TRBV28 and TRBJ2-7; TRBD2 aligns across 9 bases. Unmatched junction bases numbered 7, after V lost 5 bases and J lost 5 bases. The CDR3 totals 14 residues. Germline-derived CDR1 and CDR2 are MDHEN and SYDVKM. Here the CDR3 reads CASSPPGLAHEQYF. The CDR3 DNA sequence: TGTGCCAGCAGTCCACCGGGACTAGCTCACGAGCAGTACTTC.

In nucleotides, the CDR3 is TGTGCCAGCAGTTCCTACAGGGCGCTAGACTATGGCTACACCTTC. Translating gives CASSSYRALDYGYTF. The V gene is TRBV27, the J gene TRBJ1-2; D might be TRBD1 (6 bases). Per germline, CDR1 MNHEY and CDR2 SMNVEV (reference sequence). V was shortened by 4 bases and J by 3 bases, with 15 bases between the two germline ends. CDR3 length: 15 amino acids.

The table lists this clonotype with a few counts. V usage is TRBV25-1 and J usage is TRBJ2-3; D remains ambiguous. Germline lookup yields CDR1 MGHDK and CDR2 SYGVNS. With 3 bases removed from V and 2 bases from J, the gap between germline ends came to 6 bases. CDR3 length: 13 residues. CDR3 region: CASSDEYTDTQYF. CDR3 bases: TGTGCCAGCAGTGATGAGTACACAGATACGCAGTATTTT.

This clonotype was counted only a few times. The chain joins TRBV7-2 to TRBJ1-1; a weak D match, TRBD1 (5 bases). V lost 0 bases, J lost 5 bases, and 10 bases lay in between. Germline V lookup: CDR1 SGHTA, CDR2 FQGNSA. This CDR3 spans 14 amino acids. The CDR3 nucleotides read TGTGCCAGCAGCTTAGCTCCTCAGGGTACTGAAGCTTTCTTT. This encodes CASSLAPQGTEAFF.